This TCR beta chain is drawn from a study of spatial heterogeneity in lung cancer. The study's findings and limits: How many expanded intratumoral alpha and beta TCRs were present tracked the tumor mutation count, which was a count of nonsynonymous mutations.

On each TCR cDNA molecule, a unique molecular identifier was present. TCRdb used MiXCR to reprocess the 5' RACE reads, holding one entry per CDR3 protein. The top ten hold 9.1% of the sample, which has thousands of distinct CDR3 sequences, 5.5% to 7% seen once. This clonotype is deemed medium-sized. What it recognizes is unknown. Germline values: CDR1 SQVTM, CDR2 ANQGSEA. The ends were cut back, 3 bases at V and 5 bases at J, with 19 bases in the middle. The CDR3 has 15 residues. Time point: sample taken at primary tumor resection. From tumor, nontumor lung or frozen PBMC, whole RNA was taken unsorted for sequencing.

Material: lung tumor tissue, obtained at surgery. The chain uses TRBV29-1 and TRBJ2-5; D could derive from TRBD1 or TRBD2 (5 bases each). The TCR was taken from a male donor with early-stage non-small cell lung cancer. CDR3 coding DNA: TGCAGCGTTGACCCGAGCTACGGGGCTGTGGAGACCCAGTACTTC. Its protein product is CSVDPSYGAVETQYF.